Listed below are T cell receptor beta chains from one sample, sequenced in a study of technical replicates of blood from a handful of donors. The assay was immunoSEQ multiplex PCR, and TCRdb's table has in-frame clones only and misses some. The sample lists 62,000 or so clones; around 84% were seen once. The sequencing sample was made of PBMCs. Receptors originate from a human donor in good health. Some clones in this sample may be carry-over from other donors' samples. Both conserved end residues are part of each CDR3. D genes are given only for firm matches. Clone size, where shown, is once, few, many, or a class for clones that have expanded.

cdr3_aa: CASSQGTGENSYEQYF
cdr3_nt: TGTGCCAGCAGCCAAGGGACAGGGGAAAACTCCTACGAGCAGTACTTC
j_call: TRBJ2-7
clone_size: .
d_call: TRBD1
v_call: TRBV4-2

cdr3_aa: CASSLTGGRVSPLHF
cdr3_nt: TGCGCCAGCAGCCTCACCGGGGGGAGGGTCTCACCCCTCCACTTT
j_call: TRBJ1-6
clone_size: medium-sized
d_call: .
v_call: TRBV4-1

cdr3_aa: CAISQDRSSSYEQYF
cdr3_nt: TGTGCCATCAGTCAAGACAGGAGCAGCTCCTACGAGCAGTACTTC
j_call: TRBJ2-7
clone_size: .
d_call: .
v_call: TRBV10-3

cdr3_aa: CAWTSTTGYNQPQHF
cdr3_nt: TGTGCCTGGACTTCGACGACAGGCTACAATCAGCCCCAGCATTTT
j_call: TRBJ1-5
clone_size: few
d_call: .
v_call: TRBV30

cdr3_aa: CASSQDSGGYEQYF
cdr3_nt: TGCGCCAGCAGCCAAGATTCAGGGGGATACGAGCAGTACTTC
j_call: TRBJ2-7
clone_size: .
d_call: TRBD1
v_call: TRBV4-1

cdr3_aa: CASSLTGGVDNEQFF
cdr3_nt: TGTGCCAGCAGCTTAACCGGGGGAGTTGACAATGAGCAGTTCTTC
j_call: TRBJ2-1
clone_size: .
d_call: .
v_call: TRBV7-2

cdr3_aa: CASHGQKNTEAFF
cdr3_nt: TGTGCCAGCCACGGACAGAAGAACACTGAAGCTTTCTTT
j_call: TRBJ1-1
clone_size: once
d_call: .
v_call: TRBV7-9

cdr3_aa: CASSQDRNTGELFF
cdr3_nt: TGTGCCAGCAGCCAGGACAGGAACACCGGGGAGCTGTTTTTT
j_call: TRBJ2-2
clone_size: .
d_call: .
v_call: TRBV28

cdr3_aa: CASSQGTGPLLTYGYTF
cdr3_nt: TGTGCCAGCAGCCAAGGGACAGGGCCCCTTCTTACCTATGGCTACACCTTC
j_call: TRBJ1-2
clone_size: .
d_call: TRBD1
v_call: TRBV4-2

cdr3_aa: CASSPGGGRNTGELFF
cdr3_nt: TGTGCCAGCAGCCCAGGAGGCGGGAGGAACACCGGGGAGCTGTTTTTT
j_call: TRBJ2-2
clone_size: .
d_call: .
v_call: TRBV21-1

cdr3_aa: CASRASGQETQYF
cdr3_nt: TGTGCCAGCAGGGCTAGCGGCCAAGAGACCCAGTACTTC
j_call: TRBJ2-5
clone_size: .
d_call: TRBD2
v_call: TRBV7-2

cdr3_aa: CASSLRRFGDMSSYEQYF
cdr3_nt: TGTGCCAGCAGCTTAAGGCGGTTCGGGGACATGAGCTCCTACGAGCAGTACTTC
j_call: TRBJ2-7
clone_size: .
d_call: .
v_call: TRBV11-2

cdr3_aa: CASSGTGQINSPLHF
cdr3_nt: TGTGCCAGCAGCGGTACAGGGCAGATAAATTCACCCCTCCACTTT
j_call: TRBJ1-6
clone_size: .
d_call: .
v_call: TRBV7-2

cdr3_aa: CASSLPNDREGGYTF
cdr3_nt: TGTGCCAGCAGTTTACCCAACGACAGGGAAGGAGGCTACACCTTC
j_call: TRBJ1-2
clone_size: .
d_call: TRBD1
v_call: TRBV28

cdr3_aa: CASRAGRINEKLFF
cdr3_nt: TGTGCCAGCAGAGCGGGACGGATTAATGAAAAACTGTTTTTT
j_call: TRBJ1-4
clone_size: .
d_call: .
v_call: TRBV2

cdr3_aa: CASSPITGGSYEQYF
cdr3_nt: TGTGCCAGCAGCCCGATCACGGGGGGCTCCTACGAGCAGTACTTC
j_call: TRBJ2-7
clone_size: .
d_call: TRBD2
v_call: TRBV7-9

cdr3_aa: CASSPRRTGDYEQYF
cdr3_nt: TGTGCCAGCAGCCCCCGGAGGACAGGGGACTACGAGCAGTACTTC
j_call: TRBJ2-7
clone_size: .
d_call: .
v_call: TRBV21-1

cdr3_aa: CASSPAATGELFF
cdr3_nt: TGCGCCAGCAGCCCAGCGGCCACCGGGGAGCTGTTTTTT
j_call: TRBJ2-2
clone_size: .
d_call: .
v_call: TRBV5-1

cdr3_aa: CASSLGEVAKNIQYF
cdr3_nt: TGTGCCAGTAGTCTGGGTGAGGTAGCCAAAAACATTCAGTACTTC
j_call: TRBJ2-4
clone_size: .
d_call: .
v_call: TRBV19

cdr3_aa: CASSAQGVGEQYF
cdr3_nt: TGTGCCAGCAGCGCTCAGGGGGTGGGCGAGCAGTACTTC
j_call: TRBJ2-7
clone_size: .
d_call: TRBD1
v_call: TRBV2

cdr3_aa: CASRSSAGHYGYTF
cdr3_nt: TGTGCCAGCAGAAGCTCGGCAGGGCATTATGGCTACACCTTC
j_call: TRBJ1-2
clone_size: .
d_call: .
v_call: TRBV27

cdr3_aa: CASSQEAYEQYF
cdr3_nt: TGTGCCAGCAGCCAAGAAGCGTACGAGCAGTACTTC
j_call: TRBJ2-7
clone_size: .
d_call: .
v_call: TRBV4-2

cdr3_aa: CASSPIAGGLNEQFF
cdr3_nt: TGTGCCAGCAGTCCTATAGCGGGCGGCCTGAATGAGCAGTTCTTC
j_call: TRBJ2-1
clone_size: once
d_call: TRBD2
v_call: TRBV11-2

cdr3_aa: CASSRRDRGWGYTF
cdr3_nt: TGCGCCAGCAGCCGGAGGGACAGGGGTTGGGGCTACACCTTC
j_call: TRBJ1-2
clone_size: .
d_call: TRBD1
v_call: TRBV4-3

cdr3_aa: CASSYGQRRDEQFF
cdr3_nt: TGTGCCAGCAGTTACGGCCAGAGGCGCGATGAGCAGTTCTTC
j_call: TRBJ2-1
clone_size: once
d_call: .
v_call: TRBV6-5

cdr3_aa: CASSLVGAATPTDTQYF
cdr3_nt: TGCGCCAGCAGCTTGGTCGGTGCGGCCACTCCCACAGATACGCAGTATTTT
j_call: TRBJ2-3
clone_size: .
d_call: .
v_call: TRBV5-1

cdr3_aa: CASSQESGLYGYTF
cdr3_nt: TGCGCCAGCAGCCAAGAGTCAGGACTCTATGGCTACACCTTC
j_call: TRBJ1-2
clone_size: .
d_call: .
v_call: TRBV4-1

cdr3_aa: CASSYTSGSSYEQYF
cdr3_nt: TGTGCCAGCAGCTACACTAGCGGGAGCTCCTACGAGCAGTACTTC
j_call: TRBJ2-7
clone_size: once
d_call: TRBD2
v_call: TRBV6-5

cdr3_aa: CASSADRGRNEQFF
cdr3_nt: TGTGCCAGCAGCGCGGACAGGGGAAGGAATGAGCAGTTCTTC
j_call: TRBJ2-1
clone_size: .
d_call: TRBD1
v_call: TRBV2

cdr3_aa: CASSQLAGGPSAYNEQFF
cdr3_nt: TGTGCCAGCAGCCAACTAGCGGGAGGGCCCAGTGCCTACAATGAGCAGTTCTTC
j_call: TRBJ2-1
clone_size: .
d_call: TRBD2
v_call: TRBV14

cdr3_aa: CASSLASAGAMQSYNSPLHF
cdr3_nt: TGTGCCAGCAGTTTAGCATCGGCAGGGGCTATGCAGTCCTATAATTCACCCCTCCACTTT
j_call: TRBJ1-6
clone_size: .
d_call: .
v_call: TRBV28

cdr3_aa: CASSYGKLAGLTYEQYF
cdr3_nt: TGTGCCAGCAGCTACGGGAAGCTAGCGGGATTAACCTACGAGCAGTACTTC
j_call: TRBJ2-7
clone_size: .
d_call: TRBD2
v_call: TRBV5-4

cdr3_aa: CASSQELARETQYF
cdr3_nt: TGCGCCAGCAGCCAAGAGCTAGCGAGGGAGACCCAGTACTTC
j_call: TRBJ2-5
clone_size: few
d_call: .
v_call: TRBV4-1

cdr3_aa: CASSPLGQGTNYGYTF
cdr3_nt: TGTGCCAGCTCACCATTGGGACAGGGAACTAACTATGGCTACACCTTC
j_call: TRBJ1-2
clone_size: .
d_call: TRBD1
v_call: TRBV18

cdr3_aa: CASSQPGQGAGANVLTF
cdr3_nt: TGCGCCAGCAGCCAGCCGGGACAGGGGGCTGGGGCCAACGTCCTGACTTTC
j_call: TRBJ2-6
clone_size: .
d_call: TRBD1
v_call: TRBV4-1

cdr3_aa: CSANDYRATEAFF
cdr3_nt: TGCAGCGCTAACGACTACAGGGCCACTGAAGCTTTCTTT
j_call: TRBJ1-1
clone_size: .
d_call: .
v_call: TRBV29-1

cdr3_aa: CAWSVGGTSNQPQHF
cdr3_nt: TGTGCCTGGAGTGTTGGAGGGACTAGCAATCAGCCCCAGCATTTT
j_call: TRBJ1-5
clone_size: once
d_call: .
v_call: TRBV30

cdr3_aa: CASSLGTSRIEQFF
cdr3_nt: TGCGCCAGCAGCTTGGGGACTAGTAGGATTGAGCAGTTCTTC
j_call: TRBJ2-1
clone_size: .
d_call: TRBD2
v_call: TRBV5-1

cdr3_aa: CASRPDRPPAMGHEQYF
cdr3_nt: TGTGCCAGCAGGCCCGACAGGCCCCCGGCTATGGGCCACGAGCAGTACTTC
j_call: TRBJ2-7
clone_size: once
d_call: .
v_call: TRBV7-2

cdr3_aa: CSAEDTVNIQYF
cdr3_nt: TGCAGCGCCGAGGACACTGTGAACATTCAGTACTTC
j_call: TRBJ2-4
clone_size: .
d_call: .
v_call: TRBV29-1

cdr3_aa: CASSFPRDKAHNEQFF
cdr3_nt: TGCGCCAGCAGCTTTCCTCGGGACAAGGCGCACAATGAGCAGTTCTTC
j_call: TRBJ2-1
clone_size: .
d_call: .
v_call: TRBV10-1

cdr3_aa: CASSLGQGLGNTIYF
cdr3_nt: TGTGCCAGCAGCCTGGGACAGGGTTTGGGAAACACCATATATTTT
j_call: TRBJ1-3
clone_size: few
d_call: TRBD1
v_call: TRBV7-6

cdr3_aa: CASSVQGAEHYGYTF
cdr3_nt: TGTGCCAGCAGCGTCCAGGGGGCCGAGCACTATGGCTACACCTTC
j_call: TRBJ1-2
clone_size: once
d_call: TRBD1
v_call: TRBV9

cdr3_aa: CASSKLKGVNYGYTF
cdr3_nt: TGTGCCAGCAGCAAACTGAAGGGAGTAAACTATGGCTACACCTTC
j_call: TRBJ1-2
clone_size: .
d_call: .
v_call: TRBV21-1

cdr3_aa: CASSQAVIPPGNTGELFF
cdr3_nt: TGCGCCAGCAGCCAAGCGGTTATTCCCCCGGGGAACACCGGGGAGCTGTTTTTT
j_call: TRBJ2-2
clone_size: .
d_call: .
v_call: TRBV4-3

cdr3_aa: CASSLGGPGTQYF
cdr3_nt: TGTGCCAGCAGCTTAGGGGGGCCTGGTACGCAGTATTTT
j_call: TRBJ2-3
clone_size: .
d_call: .
v_call: TRBV11-1

cdr3_aa: CASSERLGYLYEQYF
cdr3_nt: TGTGCCAGCAGTGAGAGGTTGGGTTATCTCTACGAGCAGTACTTC
j_call: TRBJ2-7
clone_size: .
d_call: .
v_call: TRBV2

cdr3_aa: CASTLGREETQYF
cdr3_nt: TGTGCCAGCACCCTCGGGAGGGAAGAGACCCAGTACTTC
j_call: TRBJ2-5
clone_size: .
d_call: TRBD2
v_call: TRBV7-9

cdr3_aa: CASSSGGWETQYF
cdr3_nt: TGCGCCAGCAGCTCCGGGGGGTGGGAGACCCAGTACTTC
j_call: TRBJ2-5
clone_size: .
d_call: TRBD2
v_call: TRBV5-1

cdr3_aa: CASSGLDRRESYEQYF
cdr3_nt: TGTGCCAGCAGCGGGTTAGACAGGAGAGAATCCTACGAGCAGTACTTC
j_call: TRBJ2-7
clone_size: once
d_call: .
v_call: TRBV5-4

cdr3_aa: CASSAGGYSPLHF
cdr3_nt: TGTGCCAGCAGCGCAGGGGGCTATTCACCCCTCCACTTT
j_call: TRBJ1-6
clone_size: few
d_call: TRBD1
v_call: TRBV5-5

cdr3_aa: CASSPAASSEKLFF
cdr3_nt: TGTGCCAGCAGCCCCGCGGCCTCTAGTGAAAAACTGTTTTTT
j_call: TRBJ1-4
clone_size: .
d_call: .
v_call: TRBV4-2

cdr3_aa: CSVARDAGEHNEQFF
cdr3_nt: TGCAGCGTGGCAAGGGATGCGGGGGAACACAATGAGCAGTTCTTC
j_call: TRBJ2-1
clone_size: .
d_call: TRBD2
v_call: TRBV29-1

cdr3_aa: CASSQGRGREQYF
cdr3_nt: TGTGCCAGCTCCCAGGGCAGGGGGCGCGAGCAGTACTTC
j_call: TRBJ2-7
clone_size: .
d_call: TRBD1
v_call: TRBV7-2

cdr3_aa: CASNPETEKLFF
cdr3_nt: TGTGCCAGCAACCCAGAAACAGAAAAACTGTTTTTT
j_call: TRBJ1-4
clone_size: .
d_call: .
v_call: TRBV2

cdr3_aa: CASSTPGDRGLGNTIYF
cdr3_nt: TGTGCCAGCAGTACCCCGGGAGACAGGGGGCTTGGAAACACCATATATTTT
j_call: TRBJ1-3
clone_size: .
d_call: TRBD1
v_call: TRBV7-9

cdr3_aa: CASSPGIQTEAFF
cdr3_nt: TGCGCCAGCAGCCCGGGTATCCAAACTGAAGCTTTCTTT
j_call: TRBJ1-1
clone_size: .
d_call: .
v_call: TRBV4-3

cdr3_aa: CASSMNGYSGANVLTF
cdr3_nt: TGTGCCAGTAGTATGAACGGTTACTCTGGGGCCAACGTCCTGACTTTC
j_call: TRBJ2-6
clone_size: .
d_call: .
v_call: TRBV19

cdr3_aa: CASNNLNNEQFF
cdr3_nt: TGTGCCAGTAATAACTTAAACAATGAGCAGTTCTTC
j_call: TRBJ2-1
clone_size: .
d_call: .
v_call: TRBV2